The present T cell receptor beta chain was sequenced within a study of T cells in tuberculosis. TCRdb keeps only in-frame clones here, not all; method: immunoSEQ multiplex PCR. The sample includes around 30,000 clones, approximately 93% of them seen just once. V lost 4 bases and J lost 7; bases outside the gene matches: 25. Germline V gene data show CDR1 as MGHRA and CDR2 as YSYEKL. This CDR3 has 19 residues. In its sample, this clone was seen once. Documented time point: new active TB diagnosis, blood taken before or within 7 days of starting treatment. V gene TRBV4-1 combines with J gene TRBJ2-7, with TRBD2 matching over 7 bases. The sequencing used PBMCs, collected at tuberculosis diagnosis. The clonotype was recovered from an adult with tuberculosis. CDR3 nucleotides: TGCGCCAGCAGCCCCTACGACCTGGGGGGGGAGGGGCCAGAAGGGGAGCAGTACTTC. Protein: CASSPYDLGGEGPEGEQYF.